This is a list of T cell receptor beta chains from one sample in a study of blood T cell repertoires in COVID-19. TCRdb keeps only in-frame clones here, not all; method: immunoSEQ multiplex PCR. The sample lists 80,000 to 100,000 clones, 90% occurring once. The sequenced sample consisted of peripheral blood. Source of these receptors: a human donor with active COVID-19. The donor label of this sample is uncertain. CDR3s include the opening cysteine and the closing phenylalanine or tryptophan. The order of the fields is V gene, J gene, clone size, D gene, CDR3 DNA, CDR3 protein. The D gene is left open where the match is weak. Expanded clones are given a class, and other clones once, few, many or no size at all.

>TRBV27|TRBJ2-7|-|TRBD1
TGTGCCAGCAGTCGGACAGGGGGGAACGAGCAGTACTTC
CASSRTGGNEQYF
>TRBV11-1|TRBJ1-1|-|-
TGTGCCAGCAGCTTAGGCGGGACGAGCACTGAAGCTTTCTTT
CASSLGGTSTEAFF
>TRBV6-5|TRBJ2-5|-|TRBD1
TGTGCCAGCAAAACAGGGGGCCCCCAAGAGACCCAGTACTTC
CASKTGGPQETQYF
>TRBV7-2|TRBJ1-2|-|-
TGTGCCAGCAGCTTAGGTGTGCGGGGAGGCTACACCTTC
CASSLGVRGGYTF
>TRBV4-1|TRBJ1-2|-|-
TGCGCCAGCAGCCGAGAACAGGGAGAAGGGAATGGCTACACCTTC
CASSREQGEGNGYTF
>TRBV6-5|TRBJ2-7|-|-
TGTGCCAGCAAATACGGGAGCTCCTACGAGCAGTACTTC
CASKYGSSYEQYF
>TRBV6-6|TRBJ1-2|-|-
TGTGCCAGCAGTTACTCGCAGGGGTACACCTTC
CASSYSQGYTF
>TRBV12-3/TRBV12-4|TRBJ2-7|-|-
TGTGCCAGCAGACCCGGGGGTTCCTACGAGCAGTACTTC
CASRPGGSYEQYF
>TRBV6-6|TRBJ2-5|-|TRBD1
TGTGCCAGCAGTCCCCACCCCGGACAGGATCAAGAGACCCAGTACTTC
CASSPHPGQDQETQYF
>TRBV5-1|TRBJ2-5|-|TRBD2
TGCGCCAGCAGCTTGGGACTAGCGGGGGACATTCGGAAGACCCAGTACTTC
CASSLGLAGDIRKTQYF
>TRBV2|TRBJ1-2|-|TRBD1
TGTGCCAGCAGGAGGACAGGTGGCTACACCTTC
CASRRTGGYTF
>TRBV28|TRBJ1-2|-|-
TGTGCCAGCAGCCCAAACACCAACTATGGCTACACCTTC
CASSPNTNYGYTF
>TRBV29-1|TRBJ1-5|-|-
TGCAGCGTTGACACAGGGTTCGGTCAGCCCCAGCATTTT
CSVDTGFGQPQHF
>TRBV14|TRBJ2-2|once|-
TGTGCCAGCAGCCAAGCCCAACTTAACACAGGCGGGGAGCTGTTTTTT
CASSQAQLNTGGELFF
>TRBV7-9|TRBJ2-7|-|-
TGTGCCAGCAGCCCCCGACGACAGGTCTACGAGCAGTACTTC
CASSPRRQVYEQYF
>TRBV24-1|TRBJ2-5|once|TRBD1
TGTGCCACCAGTGAGGCAGGGGGCCCTAAAGAGACCCAGTACTTC
CATSEAGGPKETQYF
>TRBV19|TRBJ2-6|once|TRBD1
TGTGCCAGTAGTCCGTGGCAGGGGGCAGCTGGGGCCAACGTCCTGACTTTC
CASSPWQGAAGANVLTF
>TRBV5-1|TRBJ2-1|-|TRBD1
TGCGCCACCCTTGAGGGACAGGGGTCTAATGAGCAGTTCTTC
CATLEGQGSNEQFF
>TRBV6-5|TRBJ2-7|-|-
TGTGCCAGCAGTTACGGAGACCGCTACGAGCAGTACTTC
CASSYGDRYEQYF
>TRBV5-5|TRBJ1-5|-|-
TGTGCCAGCAGCCTCAGGGAAAGCAATCAGCCCCAGCATTTT
CASSLRESNQPQHF
>TRBV3-1/TRBV3-2|TRBJ1-1|-|-
TGTGCCAGCAGCCGTAACAGGAACACTGAAGCTTTCTTT
CASSRNRNTEAFF
>TRBV11-2|TRBJ2-2|-|-
TGTGCCAGCAGCCGATACAGGGTGCGGTACACCGGGGAGCTGTTTTTT
CASSRYRVRYTGELFF
>TRBV19|TRBJ1-2|-|-
TGTGCCAGTAGTCGAAGGCCGACAGGACGACAGGGCTACACCTTC
CASSRRPTGRQGYTF
>TRBV5-4|TRBJ1-1|-|TRBD1
TGTGCCAGGGGGACAGGGGGCCGGACTGAAGCTTTCTTT
CARGTGGRTEAFF
>TRBV12-3/TRBV12-4|TRBJ1-2|-|-
TGTGCCAGCGGACCCAGGGTTGACTATGGCTACACCTTC
CASGPRVDYGYTF
>TRBV2|TRBJ2-2|-|TRBD1
TGTGCCAGCAGTCGGGACAGGCTGACCGGGGAGCTGTTTTTT
CASSRDRLTGELFF
>TRBV19|TRBJ1-6|-|-
TGTGCCAGTAGTATAAGTAAGAGTAATTCACCCCTCCACTTT
CASSISKSNSPLHF
>TRBV19|TRBJ2-7|-|TRBD2
TGTGCCAGTAGCCAACTAGCGGGGGCCTCCTACGAGCAGTACTTC
CASSQLAGASYEQYF